Listed below are T cell receptor beta chains from one sample, sequenced in a study of blood T cell repertoires in COVID-19. Data came from immunoSEQ multiplex PCR; TCRdb stores just in-frame clones and leaves some out. This table has 160,000 or so clones, approximately 84% appearing once. Sequenced sample: PBMCs or T cells enriched from blood (not recorded which). The receptors were sampled from a woman aged 40 to 50 with acute COVID-19. CDR3s include the opening cysteine and the closing phenylalanine or tryptophan. The D gene is left open where the match is weak. Size tells how often a clone was seen (once, few, many) or the class of an expanded clone, and some rows leave it out.

v_call	clone_size	j_call	cdr3_length	d_call	cdr3_nt	cdr3_aa
TRBV12-3/TRBV12-4	NA	TRBJ2-1	13	TRBD2	TGTGCCAGCAGTTTGTGGGCTAGCGGGGGACAGTTCTTC	CASSLWASGGQFF
TRBV2	NA	TRBJ1-2	15	TRBD1	TGTGCCAGCAGTGAAATAGGACAGGGGGGAGGTGGCTACACCTTC	CASSEIGQGGGGYTF
TRBV19	NA	TRBJ2-3	14	NA	TGTGCCAGTAGTTCCCTTGGGCCCACAGATACGCAGTATTTT	CASSSLGPTDTQYF
TRBV2	NA	TRBJ2-5	13	NA	TGTGCCAGCAGTGGGCAGGGAATGGAGACCCAGTACTTC	CASSGQGMETQYF
TRBV23-1	NA	TRBJ2-4	16	TRBD1	TGCGCCAGCAGTCAACGTCGACAGGGGGAAGGTGACATTCAGTACTTC	CASSQRRQGEGDIQYF
TRBV29-1	NA	TRBJ1-1	11	TRBD1	TGCAGCGTGGACAGGGGGGCTGAAGCTTTCTTT	CSVDRGAEAFF
TRBV12-3/TRBV12-4	NA	TRBJ2-7	13	NA	TGTGCCAGCACCCAGGCTGTATCCTACGAGCAGTACTTC	CASTQAVSYEQYF
TRBV3-1/TRBV3-2	NA	TRBJ1-6	14	TRBD1	TGTGCCAGCAGCCCCGGGACAGGGAACTCACCCCTCCACTTT	CASSPGTGNSPLHF
TRBV19	NA	TRBJ1-2	15	NA	TGTGCCAGTAGTTACAACACAGGGTCGGACTATGGCTACACCTTC	CASSYNTGSDYGYTF
TRBV29-1	NA	TRBJ1-1	14	NA	TGCAGCGTTGACCGAGCAGGCATGAACACTGAAGCTTTCTTT	CSVDRAGMNTEAFF
TRBV11-2	few	TRBJ2-1	15	NA	TGTGCCAGCAGGGAGGGGTCGTGGTCGGTCAATGAGCAGTTCTTC	CASREGSWSVNEQFF
TRBV5-1	NA	TRBJ2-1	11	NA	TGCGCCAGCAGCTTGGATCGTGAGCAGTTCTTC	CASSLDREQFF
TRBV4-1	NA	TRBJ1-1	15	TRBD1	TGCGCCAGCAGCTCAGGAACAGGGGAGCGCACTGAAGCTTTCTTT	CASSSGTGERTEAFF
TRBV5-1	NA	TRBJ2-3	13	NA	TGCGCCAGCAGCCCGACGGCTAGGGATACGCAGTATTTT	CASSPTARDTQYF
TRBV2	NA	TRBJ2-1	14	TRBD2	TGTGCCAGCCGAGGACTAGCGGCCACCGATGAGCAGTTCTTC	CASRGLAATDEQFF
TRBV29-1	NA	TRBJ1-2	14	NA	TGCAGCGTTGAAGACGACAGACGTAACTATGGCTACACCTTC	CSVEDDRRNYGYTF
TRBV12-3/TRBV12-4	once	TRBJ2-7	12	NA	TGTGCCAGCAGTTTCGACAGCTACGAGCAGTACTTC	CASSFDSYEQYF
TRBV3-1/TRBV3-2	NA	TRBJ2-3	15	NA	TGTGCCAGCAGCCGGGCGGGACTGAGCACAGATACGCAGTATTTT	CASSRAGLSTDTQYF
TRBV6-5	NA	TRBJ2-7	15	TRBD1	TGTGCCAGCAGTTACCGTCCGGACAGGGCCTACGAGCAGTACTTC	CASSYRPDRAYEQYF
TRBV30	NA	TRBJ2-1	19	NA	TGTGCCTGGAGTGTTACTGACCCCACTAGGCCCTTTTCCTACAATGAGCAGTTCTTC	CAWSVTDPTRPFSYNEQFF
TRBV19	NA	TRBJ2-4	13	NA	TGTGCCAGTAGTTCTCGGTCCGGTGTCATTCAGTACTTC	CASSSRSGVIQYF
TRBV5-1	once	TRBJ2-5	14	NA	TGCGCCAGCAGCGCTGGACTCTACGGAGAGACCCAGTACTTC	CASSAGLYGETQYF
TRBV27	NA	TRBJ1-1	13	NA	TGTGCCAGCAGTTTAAATCAGGGCACTGAAGCTTTCTTT	CASSLNQGTEAFF
TRBV25-1	NA	TRBJ2-6	15	NA	TGTGCCAGCAGCTTACGGGTCGCTGGGGCCAACGTCCTGACTTTC	CASSLRVAGANVLTF
TRBV4-2	NA	TRBJ2-3	14	NA	TGTGCCAGCAGCCAAGAGTACGGTGCAGATACGCAGTATTTT	CASSQEYGADTQYF
TRBV5-4	NA	TRBJ2-1	16	TRBD2	TGTGCCAGCAGCATCTCACTAGCGGGAGGTGGGAATGAGCAGTTCTTC	CASSISLAGGGNEQFF
TRBV2	NA	TRBJ2-3	15	TRBD2	TGTGCCAGCAGTGGTACTAGCGGGGGGACAGATACGCAGTATTTT	CASSGTSGGTDTQYF
TRBV6-5	NA	TRBJ1-2	14	NA	TGTGCCAGCGGCCAAACCCACAGGGTTCAGGGCTACACCTTC	CASGQTHRVQGYTF
TRBV5-6	once	TRBJ1-2	15	TRBD1	TGTGCCAGCAGCTTGGGACAGGGAGAAGACTATGGCTACACCTTC	CASSLGQGEDYGYTF
TRBV5-1	few	TRBJ1-1	14	TRBD1	TGCGCCAGCAGTTATACAGGGGGGGACACTGAAGCTTTCTTT	CASSYTGGDTEAFF
TRBV7-9	NA	TRBJ2-1	16	TRBD2	TGTGCCAGCAGCCAGGGACTAGCGGGTTCGGGCGATGAGCAGTTCTTC	CASSQGLAGSGDEQFF
TRBV4-2	NA	TRBJ1-2	15	TRBD1	TGTGCCAGCAGCCAAGTCACAGGGGGTAACTATGGCTACACCTTC	CASSQVTGGNYGYTF
TRBV7-9	NA	TRBJ2-3	16	TRBD2	TGTGCCAGCAGCTCATCTAGCGGGAGTGGGTTGTTAAAGCAGTATTTT	CASSSSSGSGLLKQYF
TRBV19	NA	TRBJ2-5	13	NA	TGTGCCAGTAGTACACTTCCCGCCGAGACCCAGTACTTC	CASSTLPAETQYF
TRBV2	NA	TRBJ2-4	15	TRBD1	TGTGCCAGCAGTGAAGACAGGGGGCGGTCAAACATTCAGTACTTC	CASSEDRGRSNIQYF
TRBV10-2	NA	TRBJ2-1	11	NA	TGCGCCACCTCCTCCTACAATGAGCAGTTCTTC	CATSSYNEQFF
TRBV28	NA	TRBJ1-2	17	NA	TGTGCCAGCAGTTTATTTGGGGCGGTGACCTCTACTTATGGCTACACCTTC	CASSLFGAVTSTYGYTF
TRBV2	NA	TRBJ2-2	14	TRBD2	TGTGCCAGCAGGCGGGAGTGGAACACCGGGGAGCTGTTTTTT	CASRREWNTGELFF
TRBV15	NA	TRBJ2-5	13	NA	TGTGCCACCGGCGGCAATAGACAAGAGACCCAGTACTTC	CATGGNRQETQYF
TRBV9	NA	TRBJ2-1	16	NA	TGTGCCAGCAGCCTTAGCGGTGTTGCTCTCTGGGATGAGCAGTTCTTC	CASSLSGVALWDEQFF
TRBV9	NA	TRBJ2-7	15	TRBD1	TGTGCCAGCAGCCCAGACGGGACAGGGGGGAGCGAGCAGTACTTC	CASSPDGTGGSEQYF
TRBV6-5	NA	TRBJ2-1	15	NA	TGTGCCAGCAAAAGTGCGGTCAGCTCCTACAATGAGCAGTTCTTC	CASKSAVSSYNEQFF
TRBV9	NA	TRBJ2-3	20	TRBD2	TGTGCCAGCAGCGTAGATCAGGGACTAGCCCTACGCACAGGCACAGATACGCAGTATTTT	CASSVDQGLALRTGTDTQYF
TRBV7-8	NA	TRBJ1-5	15	NA	TGTGCCAGCAGTCGCCGGGCCTCGAGCGGACAGCCCCAGCATTTT	CASSRRASSGQPQHF
TRBV9	NA	TRBJ1-4	13	NA	TGTGCCAGCAGCGCGGGGGGAGAAGAAAAACTGTTTTTT	CASSAGGEEKLFF
TRBV18	NA	TRBJ1-2	17	NA	TGTGCCAGCTCACCACCGACGGGTTCTCTTCGTAACTATGGCTACACCTTC	CASSPPTGSLRNYGYTF
TRBV1	NA	TRBJ2-1	16	NA	TGCACCAGCAGCCAAGCCGCCGGCGGATCCGTCCATGAGCAGTTCTTC	CTSSQAAGGSVHEQFF
TRBV6-5	NA	TRBJ2-3	14	TRBD2	TGTGCCAGCAGGTTAGCGGGAAGCACAGATACGCAGTATTTT	CASRLAGSTDTQYF